The rows below give T cell receptor beta chains drawn from one sample of a study of T cell responses to AZD1222 COVID-19 vaccine. The method was immunoSEQ multiplex PCR; TCRdb's version includes in-frame clones alone and lacks a portion of them. The data hold 100,000 to 150,000 clones, with under 90% observed a single time. The sequencing here drew on peripheral blood, taken on day 0 of AZD1222 vaccination. These receptors were taken from an adult in good health. Both conserved end residues are part of each CDR3. The order of the fields is CDR3 protein, D gene, clone size, V gene, J gene. The D gene is left open where the match is weak. Clone size is shown for a subset of rows, as once, few, many or a class of expanded clone.

CDR3: CASSRTAKEQYF
D: NA
size: NA
V: TRBV28
J: TRBJ2-7

CDR3: CAISGGPAPYNEQFF
D: NA
size: NA
V: TRBV10-3
J: TRBJ2-1

CDR3: CASGFAGGYNEQFF
D: NA
size: NA
V: TRBV12-5
J: TRBJ2-1

CDR3: CASSQDLGRYYGYTF
D: NA
size: NA
V: TRBV3-1/TRBV3-2
J: TRBJ1-2

CDR3: CASTLFRDLRYGYTF
D: NA
size: NA
V: TRBV19
J: TRBJ1-2

CDR3: CASTRQVTLSYEQYF
D: NA
size: NA
V: TRBV6-5
J: TRBJ2-7

CDR3: CASGLLFGGGEETQYF
D: NA
size: NA
V: TRBV12-5
J: TRBJ2-5

CDR3: CASTAGALEFYGYTF
D: NA
size: NA
V: TRBV19
J: TRBJ1-2

CDR3: CASSPEGSYNEQFF
D: NA
size: once
V: TRBV9
J: TRBJ2-1

CDR3: CASTRRDEKLFF
D: NA
size: NA
V: TRBV14
J: TRBJ1-4

CDR3: CASSSGTSGTTQYF
D: TRBD2
size: NA
V: TRBV5-1
J: TRBJ2-3

CDR3: CASSLLSGQGAGEQYF
D: TRBD1
size: NA
V: TRBV27
J: TRBJ2-7

CDR3: CASSRRDRGDRRQYF
D: TRBD1
size: once
V: TRBV7-9
J: TRBJ2-7

CDR3: CASSPLRTGRGEKLFF
D: TRBD1
size: NA
V: TRBV27
J: TRBJ1-4

CDR3: CASSVIGTGGAGPNYGYTF
D: TRBD1
size: NA
V: TRBV2
J: TRBJ1-2

CDR3: CASSPPGIGELFF
D: NA
size: NA
V: TRBV5-4
J: TRBJ2-2

CDR3: CASSTRTSGGAQQFF
D: TRBD2
size: NA
V: TRBV27
J: TRBJ2-1

CDR3: CASSLVSSPVTEAFF
D: NA
size: NA
V: TRBV7-2
J: TRBJ1-1

CDR3: CASSKGRARAGGNTIYF
D: NA
size: NA
V: TRBV21-1
J: TRBJ1-3

CDR3: CASSLVGVVGNTEAFF
D: NA
size: NA
V: TRBV5-1
J: TRBJ1-1

CDR3: CSVEEGGGRANYGYTF
D: NA
size: NA
V: TRBV29-1
J: TRBJ1-2

CDR3: CASSIEVPVRGYTF
D: NA
size: once
V: TRBV19
J: TRBJ1-2

CDR3: CASSLDGVSYEQYF
D: NA
size: NA
V: TRBV7-9
J: TRBJ2-7

CDR3: CASSQVSGTGDFNSPLHF
D: TRBD1
size: NA
V: TRBV3-1/TRBV3-2
J: TRBJ1-6

CDR3: CASSIGRGITF
D: NA
size: NA
V: TRBV19
J: TRBJ1-2

CDR3: CASPWEGSGGGTEAFF
D: NA
size: NA
V: TRBV2
J: TRBJ1-1

CDR3: CASSIELDNYGYTF
D: NA
size: few
V: TRBV2
J: TRBJ1-2

CDR3: CASSKPGNTIYF
D: NA
size: NA
V: TRBV21-1
J: TRBJ1-3

CDR3: CAISEQSKEKLFF
D: NA
size: NA
V: TRBV10-3
J: TRBJ1-4

CDR3: CASGVSGDRTDTQYF
D: TRBD2
size: once
V: TRBV6-6
J: TRBJ2-3

CDR3: CASGTAGPNSPLHF
D: NA
size: NA
V: TRBV5-4
J: TRBJ1-6

CDR3: CASSFGRGYNQPQHF
D: NA
size: NA
V: TRBV7-2
J: TRBJ1-5

CDR3: CAWSVNPSSPLHF
D: NA
size: NA
V: TRBV30
J: TRBJ1-6

CDR3: CASSFQGTNEKLFF
D: NA
size: NA
V: TRBV5-1
J: TRBJ1-4

CDR3: CSVQPHQGNTGELFF
D: NA
size: NA
V: TRBV29-1
J: TRBJ2-2

CDR3: CASSLQGNTEAFF
D: NA
size: NA
V: TRBV18
J: TRBJ1-1

CDR3: CASSTYTGFLGNYGYTF
D: NA
size: NA
V: TRBV19
J: TRBJ1-2

CDR3: CASSPGWTSGLEQYF
D: TRBD2
size: NA
V: TRBV2
J: TRBJ2-7

CDR3: CASSPTGTRNEKLFF
D: TRBD1
size: NA
V: TRBV13
J: TRBJ1-4

CDR3: CASSSGLAGGPETQYF
D: TRBD2
size: NA
V: TRBV7-6
J: TRBJ2-5

CDR3: CASSHLSRAGTEAFF
D: NA
size: NA
V: TRBV3-1/TRBV3-2
J: TRBJ1-1

CDR3: CASSLGVGGLNEKLFF
D: NA
size: once
V: TRBV28
J: TRBJ1-4

CDR3: CASSSLKETQYF
D: NA
size: NA
V: TRBV5-1
J: TRBJ2-5

CDR3: CASMGGASYEQYF
D: NA
size: few
V: TRBV27
J: TRBJ2-7

CDR3: CASSQGGLGSPLHF
D: NA
size: NA
V: TRBV3-1/TRBV3-2
J: TRBJ1-6

CDR3: CASSPRHSEGNSPLHF
D: NA
size: NA
V: TRBV28
J: TRBJ1-6

CDR3: CASSTSRQVGLDLFF
D: NA
size: NA
V: TRBV3-1/TRBV3-2
J: TRBJ1-4